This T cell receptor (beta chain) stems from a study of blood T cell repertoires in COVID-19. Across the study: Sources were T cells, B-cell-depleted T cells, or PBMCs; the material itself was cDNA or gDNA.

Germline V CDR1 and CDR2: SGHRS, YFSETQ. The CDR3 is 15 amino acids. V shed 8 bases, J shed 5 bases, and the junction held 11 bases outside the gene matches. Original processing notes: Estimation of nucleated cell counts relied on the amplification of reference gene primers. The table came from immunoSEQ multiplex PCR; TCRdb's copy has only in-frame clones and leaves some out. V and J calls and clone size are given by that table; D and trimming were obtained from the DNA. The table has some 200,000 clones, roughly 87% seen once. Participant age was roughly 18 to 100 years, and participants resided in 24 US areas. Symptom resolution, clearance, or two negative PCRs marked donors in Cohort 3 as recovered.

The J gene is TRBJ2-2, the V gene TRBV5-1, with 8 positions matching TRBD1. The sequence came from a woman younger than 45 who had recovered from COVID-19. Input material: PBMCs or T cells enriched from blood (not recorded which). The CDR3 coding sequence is TGCGCCAGTCCCATGATGGACAGGGTAACCGGGGAGCTGTTTTTT. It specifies CASPMMDRVTGELFF.